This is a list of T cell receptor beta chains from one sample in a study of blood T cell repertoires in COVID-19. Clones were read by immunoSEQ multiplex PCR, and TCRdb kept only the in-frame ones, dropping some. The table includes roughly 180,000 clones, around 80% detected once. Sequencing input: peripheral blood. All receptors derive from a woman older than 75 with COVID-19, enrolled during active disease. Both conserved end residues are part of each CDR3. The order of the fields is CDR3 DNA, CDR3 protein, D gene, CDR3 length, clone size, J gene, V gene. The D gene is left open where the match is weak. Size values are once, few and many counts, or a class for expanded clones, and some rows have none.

cdr3_nt: TGTGCCAGCAGCGTAGAGAGGGTTACAGATACGCAGTATTTT
cdr3_aa: CASSVERVTDTQYF
d_call: -
cdr3_length: 14
clone_size: -
j_call: TRBJ2-3
v_call: TRBV9

cdr3_nt: TGTGCCAGCAGCTTGGTGGGGGCATGGGATAGCAATCAGCCCCAGCATTTT
cdr3_aa: CASSLVGAWDSNQPQHF
d_call: -
cdr3_length: 17
clone_size: -
j_call: TRBJ1-5
v_call: TRBV5-5

cdr3_nt: TGTGCCAGCAGCTTAGTTGGGGCCCATCAGCCCCAGCATTTT
cdr3_aa: CASSLVGAHQPQHF
d_call: -
cdr3_length: 14
clone_size: -
j_call: TRBJ1-5
v_call: TRBV7-2

cdr3_nt: TGTGCCAGCAGTAGCCCGGGACTAGCAGACTACGAGCAGTACTTC
cdr3_aa: CASSSPGLADYEQYF
d_call: TRBD2
cdr3_length: 15
clone_size: -
j_call: TRBJ2-7
v_call: TRBV27

cdr3_nt: TGTGCCAGCAGTAGATTGACAGGGTTGGGGAACGAGCAGTACTTC
cdr3_aa: CASSRLTGLGNEQYF
d_call: TRBD1
cdr3_length: 15
clone_size: -
j_call: TRBJ2-7
v_call: TRBV6-5

cdr3_nt: TGTGCCAGCAGATCCCACAGAGGGGGCCGAGAGCAGTACTTC
cdr3_aa: CASRSHRGGREQYF
d_call: TRBD1
cdr3_length: 14
clone_size: -
j_call: TRBJ2-7
v_call: TRBV5-6

cdr3_nt: TGTGCCAGCAGCCCCCCGACTAGAGAGGGCCGGGAGACCCAGTACTTC
cdr3_aa: CASSPPTREGRETQYF
d_call: -
cdr3_length: 16
clone_size: -
j_call: TRBJ2-5
v_call: TRBV5-4

cdr3_nt: TGCGCCAGCAGCCAAGAGGGGGCCCGCCCGGTCTTTGGGGGCTACACCTTC
cdr3_aa: CASSQEGARPVFGGYTF
d_call: -
cdr3_length: 17
clone_size: -
j_call: TRBJ1-2
v_call: TRBV4-3

cdr3_nt: TGTGCCAGCAGTTTTGACAGGAGACATCAGCCCCAGCATTTT
cdr3_aa: CASSFDRRHQPQHF
d_call: -
cdr3_length: 14
clone_size: -
j_call: TRBJ1-5
v_call: TRBV28

cdr3_nt: TGCGCCAGCAGCCAAGAAATGATCAGGGGACTAGCACCTCGCTCTGGGGCCAACGTCCTGACTTTC
cdr3_aa: CASSQEMIRGLAPRSGANVLTF
d_call: TRBD2
cdr3_length: 22
clone_size: -
j_call: TRBJ2-6
v_call: TRBV4-1

cdr3_nt: TGCGCCAGCAGCGCCGGGACAGGGGAGTTGGAAAAACTGTTTTTT
cdr3_aa: CASSAGTGELEKLFF
d_call: TRBD1
cdr3_length: 15
clone_size: few
j_call: TRBJ1-4
v_call: TRBV5-1

cdr3_nt: TGTGCCAGCTCAACAGGGATCCAGGCCTACGAGCAGTACTTC
cdr3_aa: CASSTGIQAYEQYF
d_call: -
cdr3_length: 14
clone_size: -
j_call: TRBJ2-7
v_call: TRBV18

cdr3_nt: TGTGCCAGCAGCTTAGGCCCGGGTGGCGTCTATGGCTACACCTTC
cdr3_aa: CASSLGPGGVYGYTF
d_call: -
cdr3_length: 15
clone_size: -
j_call: TRBJ1-2
v_call: TRBV13

cdr3_nt: TGTGCCAGCAGCTGGGGCCTAGGGTTCTACAATGAGCAGTTCTTC
cdr3_aa: CASSWGLGFYNEQFF
d_call: -
cdr3_length: 15
clone_size: -
j_call: TRBJ2-1
v_call: TRBV5-8

cdr3_nt: TGTGCCAGTAGTCCGAGACAGGGGGCGCCGGCTGAAGCTTTCTTT
cdr3_aa: CASSPRQGAPAEAFF
d_call: TRBD1
cdr3_length: 15
clone_size: -
j_call: TRBJ1-1
v_call: TRBV19

cdr3_nt: TGCAGCGTTGGGAGGGGATTACATGAGCAGTACTTC
cdr3_aa: CSVGRGLHEQYF
d_call: -
cdr3_length: 12
clone_size: -
j_call: TRBJ2-7
v_call: TRBV29-1

cdr3_nt: TGTGCCAGCAGCCCTATTGCCCCAGATACGCAGTATTTT
cdr3_aa: CASSPIAPDTQYF
d_call: -
cdr3_length: 13
clone_size: -
j_call: TRBJ2-3
v_call: TRBV11-3

cdr3_nt: TGCGCCAGCAGCCACGGGGGAGCAAACTATGGCTACACCTTC
cdr3_aa: CASSHGGANYGYTF
d_call: -
cdr3_length: 14
clone_size: once
j_call: TRBJ1-2
v_call: TRBV4-3

cdr3_nt: TGCAGCGCGGACTCTAGCGTCTCCTACAATGAGCAGTTCTTC
cdr3_aa: CSADSSVSYNEQFF
d_call: -
cdr3_length: 14
clone_size: -
j_call: TRBJ2-1
v_call: TRBV29-1

cdr3_nt: TGTGCCAGCAGCTTAGGGCGGGGTCAGCGGCACTACAATGAGCAGTTCTTC
cdr3_aa: CASSLGRGQRHYNEQFF
d_call: -
cdr3_length: 17
clone_size: -
j_call: TRBJ2-1
v_call: TRBV11-2

cdr3_nt: TGTGCCAGCAGTGGGCCAGCCCAGGTCTATGGCTACACCTTC
cdr3_aa: CASSGPAQVYGYTF
d_call: -
cdr3_length: 14
clone_size: -
j_call: TRBJ1-2
v_call: TRBV2

cdr3_nt: TGTGCCAGCAGCTTAGCCCGGACAGGAACCTACGAGCAGTACTTC
cdr3_aa: CASSLARTGTYEQYF
d_call: TRBD1
cdr3_length: 15
clone_size: -
j_call: TRBJ2-7
v_call: TRBV7-8

cdr3_nt: TGTGCCAGCAGCTCACTCGGGGGGGCAGCCGATAATTCACCCCTCCACTTT
cdr3_aa: CASSSLGGAADNSPLHF
d_call: -
cdr3_length: 17
clone_size: -
j_call: TRBJ1-6
v_call: TRBV7-8